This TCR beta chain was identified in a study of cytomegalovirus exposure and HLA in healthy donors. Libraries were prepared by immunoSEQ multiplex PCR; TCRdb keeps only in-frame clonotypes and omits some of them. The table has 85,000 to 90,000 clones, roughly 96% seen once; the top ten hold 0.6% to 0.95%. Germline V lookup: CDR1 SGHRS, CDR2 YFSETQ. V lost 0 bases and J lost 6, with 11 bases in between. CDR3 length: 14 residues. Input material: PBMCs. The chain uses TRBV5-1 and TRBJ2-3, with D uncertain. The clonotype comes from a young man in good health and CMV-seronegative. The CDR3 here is CASSLGQSTDTQYF. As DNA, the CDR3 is TGCGCCAGCAGCTTGGGGCAGTCCACGGATACGCAGTATTTT.